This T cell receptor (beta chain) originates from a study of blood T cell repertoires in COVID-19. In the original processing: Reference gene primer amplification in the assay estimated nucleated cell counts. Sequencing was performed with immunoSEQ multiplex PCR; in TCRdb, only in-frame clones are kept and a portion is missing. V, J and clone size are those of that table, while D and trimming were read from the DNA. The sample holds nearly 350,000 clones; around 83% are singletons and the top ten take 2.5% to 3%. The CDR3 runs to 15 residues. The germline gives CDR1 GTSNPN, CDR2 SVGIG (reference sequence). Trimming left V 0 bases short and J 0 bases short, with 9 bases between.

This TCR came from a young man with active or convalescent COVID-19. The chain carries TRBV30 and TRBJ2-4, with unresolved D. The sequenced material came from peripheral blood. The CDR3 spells CAWSVFDLAKNIQYF. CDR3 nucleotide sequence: TGTGCCTGGAGTGTATTTGACTTAGCCAAAAACATTCAGTACTTC.